Shown below are 30 T cell receptor beta chains from a single sample sequenced in a study of T cells in Graves' hyperthyroidism and ophthalmopathy. RNA transcripts provided the source from which TCR beta CDR3 regions were amplified. The study used the HTBI primer set for a first-round RT-PCR of the TCR CDR3. MiXCR, run by TCRdb on the multiplex PCR reads, gives a single entry per CDR3 protein. The table has about 410,000 distinct CDR3 sequences, around 15% seen once; the top ten hold under 15%. Material: blood. All receptors derive from a man younger than 35 with Graves' ophthalmopathy.

V and J are TRBV5-4 and TRBJ1-1; 8 bases are a match to TRBD1. Trimming removed 4 bases from V and 1 base from J; junction bases left unmatched: 6. The CDR3 has 15 amino acids. Germline V gene sequence: CDR1 SGHNT, CDR2 YYREEE (reference sequence). CDR3 loop: CASSDQGARNTEAFF. As DNA, the CDR3 is TGTGCCAGCAGCGACCAGGGGGCGCGGAACACTGAAGCTTTCTTT. The entire variable domain, with the rest obtained from reference TRBV5-4 and TRBJ1-1, is as follows: ETGVTQSPTHLIKTRGQQVTLRCSSQSGHNTVSWYQQALGQGPQFIFQYYREEENGRGNFPPRFSGLQFPNYSSELNVNALELDDSALYLCASSDQGARNTEAFFGQGTRLTVV.

The V and J genes are TRBV6-1 and TRBJ2-7; tentatively, D is TRBD1 (6 bases). Germline V gene lookup returns CDR1 MNHNS and CDR2 SASEGT. V was pared by 5 bases and J by 3 bases, with 20 bases between. There are 16 residues in the CDR3. As DNA, the CDR3 is TGTGCCAGCAGTCTACAGGGTACCGGGCTTTTCTACGAGCAGTACTTC. Translating gives CASSLQGTGLFYEQYF.

This clonotype appeared a few times. The chain combines TRBV6-5 with TRBJ1-5, with D perhaps matching TRBD1 (5 bases). Trimming took off 0 bases at V and 4 bases at J, with 16 bases between the two ends. This CDR3 has 17 residues. Per germline, CDR1 MNHEY and CDR2 SVGAGI. CDR3 sequence (DNA): TGTGCCAGCAGTTACTCTGCAGGGTTCGGGGGGAATCAGCCCCAGCATTTT. This sequence encodes CASSYSAGFGGNQPQHF.

The chain joins TRBV18 to TRBJ2-3, with D tentatively TRBD1 or TRBD2 (6 bases each). V lost 1 base, J lost 1 base, and 12 bases lay in between. Germline V gene sequence: CDR1 KGHSH, CDR2 LQKENI. The CDR3 extends over 16 amino acids. CDR3: CASSPLTGARTDTQYF. The CDR3 DNA sequence: TGTGCCAGCTCACCACTCACGGGGGCCCGCACAGATACGCAGTATTTT.

This clonotype was seen ten or more times. V gene TRBV7-6 combines with J gene TRBJ2-1; D might be TRBD1 (5 bases). Germline values: CDR1 SGHVS, CDR2 FNYEAQ. The V gene lost 1 base and the J gene lost 10 bases, with 11 bases spanning the gap. CDR3 size: 13 residues. As DNA, the CDR3 is TGTGCCAGCAGCTTAGACAGGTCCGGGGAGCAGTTCTTC. It encodes CASSLDRSGEQFF. Together with reference TRBV7-6 and TRBJ2-1, the CDR3 gives the full variable domain: GAGVSQSPRYKVTKRGQDVALRCDPISGHVSLYWYRQALGQGPEFLTYFNYEAQQDKSGLPNDRFSAERPEGSISTLTIQRTEQRDSAMYRCASSLDRSGEQFFGPGTRLTVL.

This clonotype has ten or more counts. The chain is built from TRBV7-2 and TRBJ2-7; D gene unclear. The CDR3 length is 14 residues. Trimming removed 2 bases at V and 5 bases at J, with 13 bases between. CDR1 and CDR2 from the germline V gene are SGHTA and FQGNSA. The CDR3 bases are TGTGCCAGCAGCTTATGGATGGGGAACGACGAGCAGTACTTC. Translating it yields CASSLWMGNDEQYF.

The CDR3 DNA reads as TGTGCCATCACCCCTACGGGAGACTCCGGGGAGCTGTTTTTT. Its protein is CAITPTGDSGELFF. The chain has TRBV10-3 and TRBJ2-2; maybe TRBD2 (6 bases). The CDR3 extends over 14 amino acids. V gave up 7 bases and J gave up 6 bases, with 15 bases separating them. Germline V gene data show CDR1 as ENHRY and CDR2 as SYGVKD.

This chain connects TRBV13 to TRBJ2-7; no reliable D call. With 0 bases removed from V and 6 bases from J, the gap between germline ends came to 18 bases. The germline CDR1 and CDR2 sequences are PRHDT and FYEKMQ (reference sequence). This CDR3 is built from 16 residues. The CDR3 reads CASSLGLGKEIGEQYF. As DNA, the CDR3 is TGTGCCAGCAGCTTAGGCCTAGGGAAGGAGATAGGCGAGCAGTACTTC.

This clonotype was detected many times. The CDR3, as DNA: TGTGCCAGCAGTGACGAGAGCTCTGGGGCCAACGTCCTGACTTTC. Encoded protein: CASSDESSGANVLTF. V gene TRBV6-1 combines with J gene TRBJ2-6; D remains ambiguous. The CDR3 runs to 15 residues. V was clipped by 3 bases and J by 0 bases, with 6 bases between them. Germline V gives CDR1 MNHNS, CDR2 SASEGT.

This clonotype was detected many times. This chain connects TRBV12-3 or TRBV12-4 to TRBJ2-3; TRBD1 matches at 7 bases. This CDR3 contains 13 residues. The J segment lost 8 bases and the V segment lost 3 bases, leaving 5 bases of the junction unmatched. For the CDR3, the DNA is TGTGCCAGCAGTTTCCGAGGGGGCTTTACGCAGTATTTT. It yields the protein CASSFRGGFTQYF.

This clonotype was detected only a few times. The chain recombines TRBV19 with TRBJ2-1, with D possibly being TRBD2 (6 bases). Germline CDR1 is LNHDA and CDR2 is SQIVND (reference sequence). The CDR3 runs 15 residues. Trimming removed 7 bases at V and 3 bases at J, with 16 bases between. As DNA, the CDR3 is TGTGCCAGTACGATAACGGGAGATGGCTACAATGAGCAGTTCTTC. It encodes CASTITGDGYNEQFF.

The table lists this clonotype with a few counts. J is TRBJ2-6 and V is TRBV6-1; no firm D call. The V gene's germline CDR1 is MNHNS and CDR2 SASEGT. This CDR3 has 15 residues. V was clipped by 7 bases and J by 0 bases, with 10 bases between them. The CDR3 loop reads CASTRGHSGANVLTF. DNA for the CDR3: TGTGCCAGCACCCGCGGCCACTCTGGGGCCAACGTCCTGACTTTC.

The J gene is TRBJ2-2, the V gene TRBV7-3; 9 nucleotides agree with TRBD1. This CDR3 is built from 15 residues. CDR1 is SGHTA, CDR2 FQGTGA, per germline. Trimming cost V 5 bases and J 6 bases; bases outside gene matches: 7. CDR3: CASSTRGQGPGELFF. The CDR3 nucleotides are TGTGCCAGCAGCACACGGGGACAGGGACCCGGGGAGCTGTTTTTT.

This clonotype was recorded at least ten times. The chain recombines TRBV27 with TRBJ2-5, with 9 bases fitting TRBD2. Germline-derived CDR1 and CDR2 are MNHEY and SMNVEV (reference sequence). Losses at the gene ends were 6 bases for V and 1 base for J; bases not matched to a gene: 3. CDR3 length: 14 residues. As DNA, the CDR3 is TGTGCCAGCAGCCGACTAGCGGTCCAAGAGACCCAGTACTTC. As protein: CASSRLAVQETQYF.

Many counts were recorded for this clonotype. The gene calls are TRBV6-1 and TRBJ2-4; D is uncertain. Trimming left V 5 bases short and J 3 bases short, with 11 bases between. The CDR3 is made up of 14 amino acids. CDR1 MNHNS and CDR2 SASEGT come from the germline V gene. The CDR3 loop is CASSSLRLKNIQYF. The CDR3 DNA is TGTGCCAGCAGTTCCCTGAGGCTCAAAAACATTCAGTACTTC.

The V gene is TRBV24-1, the J gene TRBJ1-5; D call uncertain. This CDR3 comprises 14 residues. Germline loops: CDR1 KGHDR, CDR2 SFDVKD. V lost 5 bases and J lost 0, with 7 bases in between. This CDR3 reads CATSGWYSNQPQHF. The CDR3 DNA sequence: TGTGCCACCAGTGGGTGGTATAGCAATCAGCCCCAGCATTTT.

This clonotype has at least ten counts. The chain joins TRBV7-9 to TRBJ1-2, with 8 bases that match TRBD1. CDR3 length equals 16 residues. Losses at the gene ends were 5 bases for V and 0 bases for J; bases not matched to a gene: 8. Germline V lookup: CDR1 SEHNR, CDR2 FQNEAQ (reference sequence). Here the CDR3 reads CASSPRQGKANYGYTF. The CDR3 DNA reads TGTGCCAGCAGCCCAAGACAGGGGAAGGCTAACTATGGCTACACCTTC.

The rearrangement uses TRBV25-1 and TRBJ2-7; D is unclear. There are 14 residues in the CDR3. Trimming took 5 bases from V and 3 from J, leaving 14 bases between them. Germline values: CDR1 MGHDK, CDR2 SYGVNS. CDR3 nucleotide sequence: TGTGCCAGCAGTCCCGACTCGGAAGGCTACGAGCAGTACTTC. This sequence encodes CASSPDSEGYEQYF.

V and J are TRBV5-6 and TRBJ2-3; TRBD2 is a possible D gene (5 bases). The germline CDR1 and CDR2 sequences are SGHDT and YYEEEE. The V end was cut by 2 bases, the J end by 2 bases, with 15 bases between. CDR3 length: 16 amino acids. In DNA, the CDR3 is TGTGCCAGCAGCTTATTATCCCAGGACTTCACAGATACGCAGTATTTT. Encoded protein: CASSLLSQDFTDTQYF.

This clonotype was picked up many times. CDR3 coding DNA: TGCGCCAGCAGCACCCAAGGGGGGGTGAACACTGAAGCTTTCTTT. This sequence encodes CASSTQGGVNTEAFF. The rearrangement uses TRBV5-1 and TRBJ1-1, with D possibly matching TRBD1 (6 bases). CDR3 size: 15 residues. V was shortened by 4 bases and J by 0 bases, with 13 bases between the two germline ends. The germline V gene has CDR1 SGHRS and CDR2 YFSETQ.

The chain joins TRBV6-4 to TRBJ2-1, with 8 bases matching TRBD2. CDR3 length: 14 residues. With V trimmed by 8 bases and J by 9 bases, 12 bases remained unmatched. The germline V gene has CDR1 MRHNA and CDR2 SNTAGT. The CDR3 DNA sequence: TGTGCCAGCTCTCCGGCGGGGGGTGAGAGTGAGCAGTTCTTC. Encoded protein: CASSPAGGESEQFF.

This clonotype was seen a handful of times. The V gene is TRBV29-1, the J gene TRBJ2-1; D remains unclear. Germline V gene sequence: CDR1 SQVTM, CDR2 ANQGSEA. Between the trimmed V and J ends, which lost 7 bases and 4 bases, there was a span of 5 bases. The CDR3 has 10 residues. The CDR3 protein is CSASYNEQFF. CDR3 nucleotide sequence: TGCAGCGCCTCTTACAATGAGCAGTTCTTC.

Many counts were recorded for this clonotype. The rearrangement joins TRBV20-1 to TRBJ2-7; TRBD2 matches at 8 bases. The germline gives CDR1 DFQATT, CDR2 SNEGSKA (reference sequence). The junction had 11 bases not matched to a gene; V was cut back by 4 bases and J by 3 bases. The CDR3 is made up of 15 amino acids. CDR3 DNA sequence: TGCAGTGCTAACCCAAGCGGGAGTGTTATCTACGAGCAGTACTTC. Its protein is CSANPSGSVIYEQYF.

As for this clonotype: A junction end diverges from the germline sequence, so it may reflect a read error. The chain links TRBV12-3 or TRBV12-4 to TRBJ2-7; D is unclear. The CDR3 has 13 amino acids. CDR3 sequence reads: CASSDSNGYEQYF. The CDR3 DNA reads TGCGCCAGCAGTGATTCGAACGGCTACGAGCAGTACTTC.

V usage is TRBV20-1 and J usage is TRBJ2-7; 16 positions match TRBD2. Germline CDR1 reads DFQATT; CDR2 reads SNEGSKA (reference sequence). The ends lost 3 bases at V and 6 bases at J; junction bases unmatched: 5. The CDR3 contains 15 residues. CDR3 protein: CSASGTSGGASEQYF. The DNA for the CDR3 is TGCAGTGCTAGCGGGACTAGCGGGGGGGCCTCCGAGCAGTACTTC.

This clonotype has at least ten counts. The CDR3 DNA reads as TGTGCCACCAGTGTGACAGGGGGAAGCACCGGGGAGCTGTTTTTT. This translates into CATSVTGGSTGELFF. The chain carries TRBV24-1 and TRBJ2-2; 9 bases fit TRBD1. CDR1 KGHDR and CDR2 SFDVKD come from the germline V gene. J gave up 4 bases and V 5 bases, and 4 bases lay outside the gene matches. This CDR3 comprises 15 residues.

The chain has TRBV30 and TRBJ2-1; TRBD1 aligns across 7 bases. V dropped 0 bases and J dropped 12; count of bases not matched to a gene: 5. Germline lookup yields CDR1 GTSNPN and CDR2 SVGIG (reference sequence). CDR3 length: 12 residues. CDR3 amino acids: CAWSVGGQGQFF. CDR3 nucleotide sequence: TGTGCCTGGAGTGTAGGGGGCCAGGGGCAGTTCTTC.

This clonotype has at least ten counts. This sequence joins TRBV5-8 and TRBJ2-5; the match to TRBD1 covers 7 bases. Germline values: CDR1 SGHTS, CDR2 YDEGEE. J was trimmed by 2 bases and V by 2 bases; bases with no gene match: 3. CDR3 size: 14 residues. CDR3 DNA sequence: TGTGCCAGCAGCTTACAGGGGATACAAGAGACCCAGTACTTC. Its translation: CASSLQGIQETQYF.

This clonotype was detected ten times or more. The chain carries TRBV19 and TRBJ2-1; the match to TRBD2 covers 9 bases. Trimming cost V 6 bases and J 7 bases; bases outside gene matches: 16. Germline assignment: CDR1 LNHDA and CDR2 SQIVND (reference sequence). The CDR3 is made up of 17 amino acids. Written as DNA, the CDR3 is TGTGCCAGTAGCCTCCTTTCGGGTAGCGGGAGTAGAAATGAGCAGTTCTTC. Translation gives CASSLLSGSGSRNEQFF.

The sample holds many counts of this clonotype. Here the CDR3 reads CAGEAGGKTQYF. CDR3 sequence (DNA): TGTGCCGGAGAGGCAGGGGGAAAGACCCAGTACTTC. The rearrangement uses TRBV30 and TRBJ2-5; TRBD1 matches 7 bases. The CDR3 has 12 residues. Germline CDR1 is GTSNPN and CDR2 is SVGIG (reference sequence). Trimming at V came to 8 bases and at J to 6 bases, leaving 9 bases not matched to a gene.